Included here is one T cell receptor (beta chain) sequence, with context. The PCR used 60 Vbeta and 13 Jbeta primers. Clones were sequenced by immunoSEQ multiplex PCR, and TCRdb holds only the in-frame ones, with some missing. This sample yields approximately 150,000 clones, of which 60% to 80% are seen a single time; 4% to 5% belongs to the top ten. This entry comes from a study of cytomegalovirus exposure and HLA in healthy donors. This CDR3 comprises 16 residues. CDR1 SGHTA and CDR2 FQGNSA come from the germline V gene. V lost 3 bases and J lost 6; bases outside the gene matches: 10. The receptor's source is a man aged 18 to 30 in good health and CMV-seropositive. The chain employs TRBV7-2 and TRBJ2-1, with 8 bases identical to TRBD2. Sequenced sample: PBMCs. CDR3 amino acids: CASSLPPGGLSNEQFF. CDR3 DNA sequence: TGTGCCAGCAGCTTGCCCCCGGGGGGGCTAAGCAATGAGCAGTTCTTC.